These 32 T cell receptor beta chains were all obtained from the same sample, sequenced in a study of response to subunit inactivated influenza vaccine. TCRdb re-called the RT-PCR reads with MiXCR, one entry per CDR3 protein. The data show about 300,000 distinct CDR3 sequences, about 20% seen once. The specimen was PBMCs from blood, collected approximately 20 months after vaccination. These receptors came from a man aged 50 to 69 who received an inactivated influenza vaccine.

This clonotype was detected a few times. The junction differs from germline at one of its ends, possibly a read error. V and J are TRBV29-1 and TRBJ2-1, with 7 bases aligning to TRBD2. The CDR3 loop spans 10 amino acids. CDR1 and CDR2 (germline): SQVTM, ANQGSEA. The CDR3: CSVVGGERFF. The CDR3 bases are TGCAGCGTTGTGGGAGGGGAGCGGTTCTTC.

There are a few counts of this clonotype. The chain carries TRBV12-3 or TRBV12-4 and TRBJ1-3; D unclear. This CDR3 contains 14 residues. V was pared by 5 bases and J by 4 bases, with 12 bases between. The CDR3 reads CASSPGQLGNTIYF. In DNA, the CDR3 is TGTGCCAGCAGTCCGGGCCAGCTCGGAAACACCATATATTTT.

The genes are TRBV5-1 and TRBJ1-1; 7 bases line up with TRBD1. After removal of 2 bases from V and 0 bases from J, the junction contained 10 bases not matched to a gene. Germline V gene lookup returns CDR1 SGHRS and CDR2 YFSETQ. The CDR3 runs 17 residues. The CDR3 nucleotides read TGCGCCAGCAGCTTCAAGGGACAGAGTTTAATGAACACTGAAGCTTTCTTT. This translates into CASSFKGQSLMNTEAFF. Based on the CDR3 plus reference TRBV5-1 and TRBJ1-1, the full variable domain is KAGVTQTPRYLIKTRGQQVTLSCSPISGHRSVSWYQQTPGQGLQFLFEYFSETQRNKGNFPGRFSGRQFSNSRSEMNVSTLELGDSALYLCASSFKGQSLMNTEAFFGQGTRLTVV.

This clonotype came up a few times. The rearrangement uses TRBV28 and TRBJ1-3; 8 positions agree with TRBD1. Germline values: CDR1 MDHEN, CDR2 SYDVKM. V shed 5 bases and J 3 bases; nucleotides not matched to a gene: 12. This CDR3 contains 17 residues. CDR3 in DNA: TGTGCCAGCAGTCCGCCTCCCGGACAGGGCGATGGAAACACCATATATTTT. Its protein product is CASSPPPGQGDGNTIYF.

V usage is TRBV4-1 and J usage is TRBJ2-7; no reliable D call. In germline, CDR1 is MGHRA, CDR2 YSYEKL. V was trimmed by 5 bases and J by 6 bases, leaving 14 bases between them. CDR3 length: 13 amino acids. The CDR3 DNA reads TGCGCCAGCAGCTTTAGCCCATTGTTCGAGCAGTACTTC. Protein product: CASSFSPLFEQYF.

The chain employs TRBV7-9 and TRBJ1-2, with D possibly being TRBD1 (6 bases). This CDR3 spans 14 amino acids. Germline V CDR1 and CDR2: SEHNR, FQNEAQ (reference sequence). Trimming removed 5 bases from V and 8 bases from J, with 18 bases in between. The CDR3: CASSPCGQTRGYTF. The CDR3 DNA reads TGTGCCAGCAGCCCATGTGGACAGACCAGGGGCTACACCTTC.

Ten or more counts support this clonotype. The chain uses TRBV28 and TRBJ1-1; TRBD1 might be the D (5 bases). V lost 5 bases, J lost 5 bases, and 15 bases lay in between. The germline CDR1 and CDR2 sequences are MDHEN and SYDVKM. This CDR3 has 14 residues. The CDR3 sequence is CASSIPGRETEAFF. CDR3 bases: TGTGCCAGCAGTATTCCGGGCAGGGAGACTGAAGCTTTCTTT.

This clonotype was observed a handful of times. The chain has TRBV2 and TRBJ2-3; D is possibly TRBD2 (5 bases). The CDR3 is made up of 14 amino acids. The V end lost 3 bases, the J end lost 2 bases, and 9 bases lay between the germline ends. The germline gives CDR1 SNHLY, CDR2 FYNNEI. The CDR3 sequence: CASSDPAATDTQYF. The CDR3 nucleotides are TGTGCCAGCAGTGATCCAGCGGCCACAGATACGCAGTATTTT.

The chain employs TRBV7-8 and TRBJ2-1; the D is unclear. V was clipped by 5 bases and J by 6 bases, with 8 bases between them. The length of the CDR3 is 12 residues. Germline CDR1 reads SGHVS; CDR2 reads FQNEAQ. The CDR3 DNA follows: TGTGCCAGCAGCAAAAGCAGCAATGAGCAGTTCTTC. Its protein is CASSKSSNEQFF. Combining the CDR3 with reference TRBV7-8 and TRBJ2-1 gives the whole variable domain GAGVSQSPRYKVAKRGQDVALRCDPISGHVSLFWYQQALGQGPEFLTYFQNEAQLDKSGLPSDRFFAERPEGSVSTLKIQRTQQEDSAVYLCASSKSSNEQFFGPGTRLTVL.

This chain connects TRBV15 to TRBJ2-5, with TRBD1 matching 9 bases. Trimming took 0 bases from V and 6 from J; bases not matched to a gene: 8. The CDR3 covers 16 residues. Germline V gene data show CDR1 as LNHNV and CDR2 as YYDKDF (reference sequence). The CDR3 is CATSRDQTGGPKTQYF. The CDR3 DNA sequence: TGTGCCACCAGCAGAGATCAAACAGGGGGCCCGAAGACCCAGTACTTC.

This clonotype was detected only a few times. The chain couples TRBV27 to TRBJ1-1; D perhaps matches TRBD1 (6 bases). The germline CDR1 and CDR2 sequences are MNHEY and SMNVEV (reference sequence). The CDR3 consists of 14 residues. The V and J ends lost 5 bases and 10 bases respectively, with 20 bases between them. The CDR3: CASSARTANGGAFF. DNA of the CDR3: TGTGCCAGCAGTGCGAGGACAGCCAACGGGGGAGCTTTCTTT.

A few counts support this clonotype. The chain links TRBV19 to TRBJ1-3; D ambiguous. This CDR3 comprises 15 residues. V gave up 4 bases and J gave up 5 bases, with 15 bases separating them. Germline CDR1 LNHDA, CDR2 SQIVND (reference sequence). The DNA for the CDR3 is TGTGCCAGTAGTACCCGACTGGGCAAAAGAAACACCATATATTTT. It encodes CASSTRLGKRNTIYF.

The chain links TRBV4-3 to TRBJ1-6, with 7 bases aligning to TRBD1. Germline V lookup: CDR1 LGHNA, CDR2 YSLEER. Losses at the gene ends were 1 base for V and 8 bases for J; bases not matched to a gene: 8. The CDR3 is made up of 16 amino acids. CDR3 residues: CASSQGTGVSYSPLHF. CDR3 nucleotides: TGCGCCAGCAGCCAAGGGACAGGAGTTTCGTATTCACCCCTCCACTTT.

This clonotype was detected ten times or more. CDR3 DNA: TGTGCCAGCAGTTTACGCGGAGACTATGGCTACACCTTC. It yields the protein CASSLRGDYGYTF. This chain connects TRBV12-3 or TRBV12-4 to TRBJ1-2; D is unclear. The ends were cut back, 2 bases at V and 3 bases at J, with 7 bases in the middle. CDR3 length: 13 amino acids.

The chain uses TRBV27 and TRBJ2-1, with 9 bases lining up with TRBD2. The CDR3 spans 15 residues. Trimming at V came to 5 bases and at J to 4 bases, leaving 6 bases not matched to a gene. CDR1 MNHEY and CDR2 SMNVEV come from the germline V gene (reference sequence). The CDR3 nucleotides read TGTGCCAGCAGTAGCGGGAGGCCAAATTACAATGAGCAGTTCTTC. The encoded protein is CASSSGRPNYNEQFF.

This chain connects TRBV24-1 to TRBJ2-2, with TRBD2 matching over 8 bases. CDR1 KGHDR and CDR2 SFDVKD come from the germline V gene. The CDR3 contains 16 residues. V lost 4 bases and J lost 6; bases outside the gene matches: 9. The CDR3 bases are TGTGCCACCAGTGACGTAGGACTAGCTGACGCCGGGGAGCTGTTTTTT. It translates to CATSDVGLADAGELFF.

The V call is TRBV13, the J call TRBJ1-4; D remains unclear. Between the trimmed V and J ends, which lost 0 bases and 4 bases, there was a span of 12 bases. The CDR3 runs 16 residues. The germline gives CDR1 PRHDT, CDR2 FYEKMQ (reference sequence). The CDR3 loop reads CASSLGLGSYNEKLFF. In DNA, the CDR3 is TGTGCCAGCAGCTTAGGATTGGGCAGCTATAATGAAAAACTGTTTTTT.

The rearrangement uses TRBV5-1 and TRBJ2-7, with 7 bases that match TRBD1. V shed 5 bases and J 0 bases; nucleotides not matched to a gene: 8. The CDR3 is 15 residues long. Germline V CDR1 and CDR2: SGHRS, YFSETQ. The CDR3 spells CASRRNGQDSYEQYF. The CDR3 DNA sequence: TGCGCCAGCAGAAGGAACGGACAGGACTCCTACGAGCAGTACTTC.

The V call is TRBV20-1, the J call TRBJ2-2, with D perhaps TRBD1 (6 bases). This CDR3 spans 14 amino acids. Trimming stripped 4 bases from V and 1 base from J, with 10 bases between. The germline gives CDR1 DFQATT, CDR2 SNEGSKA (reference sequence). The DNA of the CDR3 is TGCAGTGCTACGGGACACGAGAACACCGGGGAGCTGTTTTTT. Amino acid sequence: CSATGHENTGELFF.

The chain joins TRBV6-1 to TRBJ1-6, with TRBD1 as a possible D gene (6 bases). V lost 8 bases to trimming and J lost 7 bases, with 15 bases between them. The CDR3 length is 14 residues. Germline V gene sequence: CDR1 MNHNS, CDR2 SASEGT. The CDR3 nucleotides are TGTGCCAGCTATACGACAGGCCCGAATTCACCCCTCCACTTT. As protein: CASYTTGPNSPLHF.

CDR3 sequence reads: CASSQRGPGELFF. The CDR3 DNA reads TGTGCCAGCAGCCAGCGGGGGCCAGGGGAGCTGTTTTTT. This chain connects TRBV7-9 to TRBJ2-2; 8 nucleotides match TRBD2. The CDR3 runs 13 residues. J was trimmed by 8 bases and V by 5 bases; bases with no gene match: 4. Germline V gene sequence: CDR1 SEHNR, CDR2 FQNEAQ (reference sequence). The full variable domain, in which reference TRBV7-9 and TRBJ2-2 provide the parts outside the CDR3, is DTGVSQNPRHKITKRGQNVTFRCDPISEHNRLYWYRQTLGQGPEFLTYFQNEAQLEKSRLLSDRFSAERPKGSFSTLEIQRTEQGDSAMYLCASSQRGPGELFFGEGSRLTVL.

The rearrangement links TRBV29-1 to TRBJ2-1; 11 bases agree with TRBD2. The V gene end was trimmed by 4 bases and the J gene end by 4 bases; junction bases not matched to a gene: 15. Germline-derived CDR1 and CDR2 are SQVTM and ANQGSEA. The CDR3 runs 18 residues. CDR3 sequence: CSVVSTGVLAGVYNEQFF. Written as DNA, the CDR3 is TGCAGCGTTGTTTCGACAGGGGTACTAGCGGGAGTGTACAATGAGCAGTTCTTC.

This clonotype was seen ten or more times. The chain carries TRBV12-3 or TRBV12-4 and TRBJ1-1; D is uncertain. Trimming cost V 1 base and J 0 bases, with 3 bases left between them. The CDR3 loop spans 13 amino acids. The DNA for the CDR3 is TGTGCCAGCAGTTTAGGCGTGAACACTGAAGCTTTCTTT. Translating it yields CASSLGVNTEAFF.

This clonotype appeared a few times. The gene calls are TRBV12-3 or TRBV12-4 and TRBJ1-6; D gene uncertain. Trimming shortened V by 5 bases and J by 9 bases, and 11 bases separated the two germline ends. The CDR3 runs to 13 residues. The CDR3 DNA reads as TGTGCCAGCAGTGCGGACTTTTCTTCACCCCTCCACTTT. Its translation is CASSADFSSPLHF.

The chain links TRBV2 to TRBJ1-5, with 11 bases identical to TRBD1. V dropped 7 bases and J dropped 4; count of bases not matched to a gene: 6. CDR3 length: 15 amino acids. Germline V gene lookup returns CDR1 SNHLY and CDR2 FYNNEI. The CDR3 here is CASTWGTGGNQPQHF. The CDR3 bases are TGTGCCAGCACCTGGGGGACAGGGGGAAATCAGCCCCAGCATTTT.

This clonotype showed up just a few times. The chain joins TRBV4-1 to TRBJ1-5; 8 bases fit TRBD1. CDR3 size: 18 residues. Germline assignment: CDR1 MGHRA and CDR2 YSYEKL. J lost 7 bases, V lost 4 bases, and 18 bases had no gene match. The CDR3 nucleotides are TGCGCCAGCAGCCTAGGACAGGGCCCCAATGTTCGCGGCCAGCCCCAGCATTTT. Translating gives CASSLGQGPNVRGQPQHF.

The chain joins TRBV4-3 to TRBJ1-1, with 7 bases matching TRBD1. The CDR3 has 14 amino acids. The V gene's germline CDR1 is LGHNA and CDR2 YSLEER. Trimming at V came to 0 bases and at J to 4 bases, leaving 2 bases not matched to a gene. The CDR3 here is CASSQDTGATEAFF. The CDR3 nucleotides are TGCGCCAGCAGCCAAGATACAGGGGCCACTGAAGCTTTCTTT.

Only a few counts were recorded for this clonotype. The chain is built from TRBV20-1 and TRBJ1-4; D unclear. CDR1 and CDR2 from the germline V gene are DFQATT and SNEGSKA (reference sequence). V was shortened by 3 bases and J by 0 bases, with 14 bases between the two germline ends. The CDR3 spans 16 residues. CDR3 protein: CSASHLGRPTNEKLFF. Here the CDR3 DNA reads TGCAGTGCTAGCCACTTGGGGAGACCAACTAATGAAAAACTGTTTTTT.

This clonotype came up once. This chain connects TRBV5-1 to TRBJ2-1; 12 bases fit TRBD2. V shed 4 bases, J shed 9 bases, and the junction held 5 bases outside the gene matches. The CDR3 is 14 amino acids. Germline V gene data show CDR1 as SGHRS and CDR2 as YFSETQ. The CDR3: CASSRTSGTFEQFF. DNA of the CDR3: TGCGCCAGCAGCCGGACTAGCGGGACCTTTGAGCAGTTCTTC.

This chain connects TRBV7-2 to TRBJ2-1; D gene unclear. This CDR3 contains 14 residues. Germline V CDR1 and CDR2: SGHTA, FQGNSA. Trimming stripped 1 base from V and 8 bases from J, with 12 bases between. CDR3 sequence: CASSLGRTKDEQFF. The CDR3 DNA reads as TGTGCCAGCAGCTTAGGCCGTACTAAGGATGAGCAGTTCTTC.

CDR3 nucleotide sequence: TGTGCCAGTAGCAGGGACCGCGGCAATGAGCAGTTCTTC. This translates into CASSRDRGNEQFF. J is TRBJ2-1 and V is TRBV11-2; perhaps D is TRBD1 or TRBD2 (5 bases each). V was cut by 9 bases and J by 6 bases, with 15 bases left in between. This CDR3 spans 13 amino acids. Germline V gene sequence: CDR1 SGHAT, CDR2 FQNNGV.

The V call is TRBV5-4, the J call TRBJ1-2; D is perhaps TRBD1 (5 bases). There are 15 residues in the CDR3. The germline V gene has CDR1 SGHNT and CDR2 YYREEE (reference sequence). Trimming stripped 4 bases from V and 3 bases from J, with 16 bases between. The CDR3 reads CASSSGTTRDYGYTF. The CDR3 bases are TGTGCCAGCAGCAGCGGGACCACACGGGACTATGGCTACACCTTC. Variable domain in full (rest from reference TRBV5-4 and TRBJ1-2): ETGVTQSPTHLIKTRGQQVTLRCSSQSGHNTVSWYQQALGQGPQFIFQYYREEENGRGNFPPRFSGLQFPNYSSELNVNALELDDSALYLCASSSGTTRDYGYTFGSGTRLTVV.